This is a list of T cell receptor beta chains from one sample in a study of T-cell reconstitution after alpha-beta-depleted transplantation in children. MiXCR, run by TCRdb on the PCR reads, gives a single entry per CDR3 protein. The sample comprises fewer than 1 million distinct CDR3 sequences, around 15% of which are singletons, and approximately 5% rests with the top ten. Sequences were derived from PBMCs, mostly from graft donor cells, sampled 360 days after TCRalphabeta/CD19-depleted stem cell transplant. Receptors were obtained from a male patient under 18 who had a stem cell transplant for acute lymphoblastic leukemia, so the T cells may come from the graft donor. CDR3s include the opening cysteine and the closing phenylalanine or tryptophan. Fields, in order: D gene, clone size, V gene, J gene, CDR3 DNA, CDR3 protein. A D gene is named only where the DNA matches it firmly. A clone size is listed for some rows: how often the clone was seen (once, few, many), or a class if it is expanded.

D gene: TRBD2
clone size: many
V gene: TRBV5-1
J gene: TRBJ2-1
CDR3 DNA: TGCGCCAGCAGCTTGGTAGCGGGAGGTATAAATGAGCAGTTCTTC
CDR3 protein: CASSLVAGGINEQFF

D gene: -
clone size: many
V gene: TRBV9
J gene: TRBJ2-1
CDR3 DNA: TGTGCCAGCAGCGGAGACTCTTCCTACAATGAGCAGTTCTTC
CDR3 protein: CASSGDSSYNEQFF

D gene: TRBD1
clone size: few
V gene: TRBV29-1
J gene: TRBJ2-3
CDR3 DNA: TGCAGCGTTGTGGACAGGGGCTTCTTCACAGATACGCAGTATTTT
CDR3 protein: CSVVDRGFFTDTQYF

D gene: TRBD2
clone size: -
V gene: TRBV18
J gene: TRBJ2-1
CDR3 DNA: TGTGCCAGCTCACCTGAAGCGGGAGGGCCCGGCAATGAGCAGTTCTTC
CDR3 protein: CASSPEAGGPGNEQFF

D gene: -
clone size: few
V gene: TRBV25-1
J gene: TRBJ1-3
CDR3 DNA: TGTGCCAGCAGTGAAGTAGCAGGGGCTGGAAACACCATATATTTT
CDR3 protein: CASSEVAGAGNTIYF

D gene: -
clone size: -
V gene: TRBV3-1
J gene: TRBJ1-3
CDR3 DNA: TGTGCCAGCACCCGAGATCGGGGCGGAGCAAACACCATATATTTT
CDR3 protein: CASTRDRGGANTIYF

D gene: TRBD2
clone size: -
V gene: TRBV7-8
J gene: TRBJ2-5
CDR3 DNA: TGTGCCAGCAGCTTAGAGCTACTAGCGGGCGATATCCAAGAGACCCAGTACTTC
CDR3 protein: CASSLELLAGDIQETQYF

D gene: TRBD2
clone size: -
V gene: TRBV12-3/TRBV12-4
J gene: TRBJ2-1
CDR3 DNA: TGTGCCAGCAGTGACGGGACTAGCTTCGACAATGAGCAGTTCTTC
CDR3 protein: CASSDGTSFDNEQFF

D gene: -
clone size: -
V gene: TRBV6-2/TRBV6-3
J gene: TRBJ2-3
CDR3 DNA: TGTGCCAGCAGTTACTCTCCAGAGGGTAGCTGGGGCAATACGCAGTATTTT
CDR3 protein: CASSYSPEGSWGNTQYF

D gene: -
clone size: -
V gene: TRBV3-1
J gene: TRBJ2-7
CDR3 DNA: TGTGCCAGCAGCCCCGGGGTGGGAGTTACCTACGAGCAGTACTTC
CDR3 protein: CASSPGVGVTYEQYF

D gene: -
clone size: few
V gene: TRBV10-2
J gene: TRBJ2-3
CDR3 DNA: TGCGCCAGCAGTAAAGTAGATACGCAGTATTTT
CDR3 protein: CASSKVDTQYF

D gene: TRBD1
clone size: few
V gene: TRBV5-5
J gene: TRBJ2-7
CDR3 DNA: TGTGCCAGCAGCTCAATCGCGGGACAGGGAGGTGTCCACGAGCAGTACTTC
CDR3 protein: CASSSIAGQGGVHEQYF

D gene: -
clone size: -
V gene: TRBV5-1
J gene: TRBJ2-7
CDR3 DNA: TGCGCCAGCAGCTTGTCAACGGGAATCTACGAGCAGTACTTC
CDR3 protein: CASSLSTGIYEQYF

D gene: -
clone size: -
V gene: TRBV6-2/TRBV6-3
J gene: TRBJ2-4
CDR3 DNA: TGTGCCAGCAGTTACGCGTTAATTCAGTACTTC
CDR3 protein: CASSYALIQYF

D gene: -
clone size: -
V gene: TRBV6-5
J gene: TRBJ1-1
CDR3 DNA: TGTGCCAGCAGTTACTCCCGGGGACGGAACACTGAAGCTTTCTTT
CDR3 protein: CASSYSRGRNTEAFF

D gene: -
clone size: many
V gene: TRBV10-2
J gene: TRBJ1-2
CDR3 DNA: TGCGCCAGCAGAGATTCTTCAGGGAGATATGGCTACACCTTC
CDR3 protein: CASRDSSGRYGYTF

D gene: -
clone size: -
V gene: TRBV4-1
J gene: TRBJ2-1
CDR3 DNA: TGCGCCAGCACCAAGCAGGGATCTCCCTACAATGAGCAGTTCTTC
CDR3 protein: CASTKQGSPYNEQFF

D gene: -
clone size: few
V gene: TRBV7-6
J gene: TRBJ2-2
CDR3 DNA: TGTGCCAGCAGCCCCGTTGGCAGATCGAACACCGGGGAGCTGTTTTTT
CDR3 protein: CASSPVGRSNTGELFF

D gene: -
clone size: -
V gene: TRBV20-1
J gene: TRBJ2-5
CDR3 DNA: TGCAGTGCGGCTGAGATAGGGGAGACCCAGTACTTC
CDR3 protein: CSAAEIGETQYF

D gene: TRBD1
clone size: few
V gene: TRBV7-9
J gene: TRBJ1-5
CDR3 DNA: TGTGCCAGCAGCTTAGAGACAGGGTTCGCCAATCAGCCCCAGCATTTT
CDR3 protein: CASSLETGFANQPQHF

D gene: TRBD1
clone size: -
V gene: TRBV5-4
J gene: TRBJ2-3
CDR3 DNA: TGTGCCAGTACACCCAGGGACAGGGGGGCAGATACGCAGTATTTT
CDR3 protein: CASTPRDRGADTQYF

D gene: TRBD2
clone size: few
V gene: TRBV5-1
J gene: TRBJ2-7
CDR3 DNA: TGCGCCAGCAGCTTGCCCGGGACTAGGCGAACCTACGAGCAGTACTTC
CDR3 protein: CASSLPGTRRTYEQYF

D gene: -
clone size: few
V gene: TRBV7-9
J gene: TRBJ2-3
CDR3 DNA: TGTGCCAGCAGTACAACCCCACTTCACAGCACAGATACGCAGTATTTT
CDR3 protein: CASSTTPLHSTDTQYF

D gene: TRBD2
clone size: few
V gene: TRBV25-1
J gene: TRBJ2-1
CDR3 DNA: TGTGCCAGCAGTGATAGCCCCTCGACTAGCGGGAGATACAATGAGCAGTTCTTC
CDR3 protein: CASSDSPSTSGRYNEQFF

D gene: -
clone size: -
V gene: TRBV20-1
J gene: TRBJ1-1
CDR3 DNA: TGCAGTGCTAGAGAGGGGGGCCGTACTGAAGCTTTCTTT
CDR3 protein: CSAREGGRTEAFF

D gene: TRBD2
clone size: -
V gene: TRBV29-1
J gene: TRBJ2-3
CDR3 DNA: TGCAGCGTGGCTAGGACTAGCGGGAGGGCAGATACGCAGTATTTT
CDR3 protein: CSVARTSGRADTQYF

D gene: TRBD1
clone size: few
V gene: TRBV12-3/TRBV12-4
J gene: TRBJ2-2
CDR3 DNA: TGTGCCAGCAGTTTAGCGGACAGGGTAGGGAACACCGGGGAGCTGTTTTTT
CDR3 protein: CASSLADRVGNTGELFF

D gene: TRBD1
clone size: -
V gene: TRBV2
J gene: TRBJ2-7
CDR3 DNA: TGTGCCAGCAGGAGCAGGGGGCTTTATCCGGAGTACTTC
CDR3 protein: CASRSRGLYPEYF

D gene: -
clone size: -
V gene: TRBV6-1
J gene: TRBJ1-4
CDR3 DNA: TGTGCCAGCAGTCCGACGAAGGGGCACAAACTGTTTTTT
CDR3 protein: CASSPTKGHKLFF

D gene: -
clone size: few
V gene: TRBV6-5
J gene: TRBJ2-2
CDR3 DNA: TGTGCCAGCAGTTACACGACTAGTTCAGCGAACACCGGGGAGCTGTTTTTT
CDR3 protein: CASSYTTSSANTGELFF

D gene: TRBD1
clone size: many
V gene: TRBV5-1
J gene: TRBJ2-2
CDR3 DNA: TGCGCCTGCACCGGGACAGGGGCCTTGTCCACCGGGGAGCTGTTTTTT
CDR3 protein: CACTGTGALSTGELFF

D gene: -
clone size: many
V gene: TRBV24-1
J gene: TRBJ2-3
CDR3 DNA: TGTGCCACCAGTGATTGGGCAGATACGCAGTATTTT
CDR3 protein: CATSDWADTQYF

D gene: -
clone size: many
V gene: TRBV4-1
J gene: TRBJ2-7
CDR3 DNA: TGCGCCAGCAGCCCGACGGGTAGTTGGTACGAGCAGTACTTC
CDR3 protein: CASSPTGSWYEQYF

D gene: -
clone size: few
V gene: TRBV3-1
J gene: TRBJ1-1
CDR3 DNA: TGTGCCAGCAGCCAATTAGCAGAGAACACTGAAGCTTTCTTT
CDR3 protein: CASSQLAENTEAFF